A single sample is the source of the 19 T cell receptor beta chains below, sequenced in a study of blood T cell repertoires in COVID-19. Here immunoSEQ multiplex PCR was the method, and the copy in TCRdb shows in-frame clones only, minus some. The sample has 55,000 to 75,000 clones, about three quarters seen once; the top ten hold 9.2%. The sample comprised peripheral blood. Receptor source: a human donor in a cohort sampled during active COVID-19.

The chain joins TRBV24-1 to TRBJ2-4; tentative D call: TRBD1 (6 bases). CDR3 size: 18 residues. Germline lookup yields CDR1 KGHDR and CDR2 SFDVKD. V was cut by 2 bases and J by 0 bases, with 16 bases left in between. The CDR3 protein is CATSDSTHTGLAKNIQYF. In DNA form, the CDR3 reads TGTGCCACCAGTGATTCAACACACACAGGGTTAGCCAAAAACATTCAGTACTTC.

The rearrangement joins TRBV11-3 to TRBJ2-1, with TRBD2 identical over 10 bases. The CDR3 sequence is 16 residues long. The V gene end was trimmed by 1 base and the J gene end by 5 bases; junction bases not matched to a gene: 5. CDR1 and CDR2 from the germline V gene are SGHNT and YENEEA. CDR3 coding DNA: TGTGCCAGCAGCTTAGGGAGCGGGAGGGTCAACAATGAGCAGTTCTTC. Translated, it gives CASSLGSGRVNNEQFF.

The chain combines TRBV3-1 (or the pseudogene TRBV3-2) with TRBJ2-1; 8 bases map to TRBD2. V dropped 4 bases and J dropped 6; count of bases not matched to a gene: 17. Germline CDR1 and CDR2: LGHDT and YNNKEL (reference sequence). The CDR3 spans 18 residues. The chain's CDR3 is CASSPTLVAGREGNEQFF. The CDR3 DNA reads as TGTGCCAGCAGCCCTACGTTGGTAGCGGGACGGGAGGGCAATGAGCAGTTCTTC.

The rearrangement joins TRBV28 to TRBJ2-5, with no clear D. The CDR3 totals 11 residues. V lost 3 bases to trimming and J lost 5 bases, with 4 bases between them. Germline-derived CDR1 and CDR2 are MDHEN and SYDVKM. In nucleotides, the CDR3 is TGTGCCAGCAGTTTGAGGGAGACCCAGTACTTC. This encodes CASSLRETQYF.

The V and J genes are TRBV19 and TRBJ2-7, with D perhaps TRBD1 (6 bases). The V end was cut by 2 bases, the J end by 5 bases, with 16 bases between. The germline V gene encodes CDR1 LNHDA and CDR2 SQIVND (reference sequence). The length of the CDR3 is 15 residues. The CDR3 loop reads CASSIRSGAEDEQYF. CDR3 nucleotides: TGTGCCAGTAGTATACGGTCAGGGGCTGAGGACGAGCAGTACTTC.

CDR3: CAISPGSGRWNEQFF. In DNA form, the CDR3 reads TGTGCCATCAGTCCGGGTAGCGGGAGGTGGAATGAGCAGTTCTTC. The genes are TRBV10-3 and TRBJ2-1; 10 bases fit TRBD2. CDR3 length equals 15 residues. Germline-derived CDR1 and CDR2 are ENHRY and SYGVKD. The junction had 8 bases not matched to a gene; V was cut back by 5 bases and J by 7 bases.

This clone was recorded a few times. V is TRBV6-5 and J is TRBJ1-6; a weak D match, TRBD1 (5 bases). This CDR3 has 12 residues. Germline V gene lookup returns CDR1 MNHEY and CDR2 SVGAGI. Trimming left V 8 bases short and J 7 bases short, with 9 bases between. In DNA, the CDR3 is TGTGCCAGCGGGCAGGGAAATTCACCCCTCCACTTT. Amino acids: CASGQGNSPLHF.

The chain links TRBV4-1 to TRBJ1-1; D uncertain. The CDR3 has 13 residues. Between the trimmed V and J ends, which lost 8 bases and 3 bases, there was a span of 13 bases. Germline CDR1 and CDR2: MGHRA and YSYEKL. The CDR3 loop reads CASSRGSYTEAFF. In DNA form, the CDR3 reads TGCGCCAGCTCCCGGGGATCGTACACTGAAGCTTTCTTT.

The chain joins TRBV7-9 to TRBJ2-7, with 7 bases fitting TRBD2. Per germline, CDR1 SEHNR and CDR2 FQNEAQ (reference sequence). V shed 5 bases and J 3 bases; nucleotides not matched to a gene: 10. The CDR3 loop spans 15 amino acids. The CDR3 region has the DNA TGTGCCAGCAGCCCAGCGGGACCGATCAACTACGAGCAGTACTTC. It yields the protein CASSPAGPINYEQYF.

This chain uses TRBV7-8 with TRBJ2-3; 8 bases map to TRBD2. V gave up 3 bases and J gave up 0 bases; unmatched junction bases: 2. The germline CDR1 and CDR2 sequences are SGHVS and FQNEAQ. The CDR3 consists of 15 residues. As DNA, the CDR3 is TGTGCCAGCAGCTTCACTAGCGGTAGCACAGATACGCAGTATTTT. Translated, it gives CASSFTSGSTDTQYF.

The chain uses TRBV4-3 and TRBJ1-1; perhaps TRBD1 as D (5 bases). The CDR3 spans 14 residues. Germline assignment: CDR1 LGHNA and CDR2 YSLEER. With 0 bases removed from V and 6 bases from J, the gap between germline ends came to 11 bases. This chain's CDR3 is CASSQDRGGAEAFF. CDR3 nucleotide sequence: TGCGCCAGCAGCCAAGATCGAGGAGGGGCTGAAGCTTTCTTT.

The rearrangement links TRBV28 to TRBJ1-5, with unresolved D. Germline CDR1 is MDHEN and CDR2 is SYDVKM. V lost 5 bases and J lost 2, with 16 bases in between. The CDR3 has 16 amino acids. The CDR3 DNA reads TGTGCCAGCAGTCCAAACTTGGGGAGCGGCAATCAGCCCCAGCATTTT. It yields the protein CASSPNLGSGNQPQHF.

For this clone: One end of the junction is discordant with germline, which a read error may explain. The chain joins TRBV11-2 to TRBJ2-5; TRBD1 might be the D (5 bases). Germline V gene data show CDR1 as SGHAT and CDR2 as FQNNGV. The CDR3 is 13 amino acids. CDR3 nucleotide sequence: TGTGCCAGCAGCCAGGGCGGTCGAGAGGCCCAGTACTTC. Protein: CASSQGGREAQYF.

A few counts support this clone. V and J are TRBV7-9 and TRBJ1-5; 7 bases agree with TRBD1. The CDR3 runs 14 residues. Per germline, CDR1 SEHNR and CDR2 FQNEAQ (reference sequence). J was trimmed by 3 bases and V by 4 bases; bases with no gene match: 3. CDR3 region: CASSSDRLNQPQHF. For the CDR3, the DNA is TGTGCCAGCAGCTCGGACAGGCTCAATCAGCCCCAGCATTTT.

The CDR3 region is CASSLRRGGRLDTQYF. The DNA for the CDR3 is TGTGCCAGCAGCTTAAGGCGGGGGGGGCGATTGGATACGCAGTATTTT. The chain is built from TRBV11-2 and TRBJ2-3; 9 nucleotides agree with TRBD2. V lost 2 bases to trimming and J lost 6 bases; unmatched junction nucleotides: 9. The CDR3 sequence is 16 residues long. CDR1 SGHAT and CDR2 FQNNGV come from the germline V gene.

The rearrangement joins TRBV27 to TRBJ2-5; D perhaps matches TRBD1 (5 bases). The CDR3 contains 17 residues. The ends were cut back, 5 bases at V and 1 base at J, with 20 bases in the middle. Germline CDR1 reads MNHEY; CDR2 reads SMNVEV (reference sequence). This chain's CDR3 is CASSQRGTPLSQETQYF. Written as DNA, the CDR3 is TGTGCCAGCAGTCAAAGGGGTACACCCCTTAGCCAAGAGACCCAGTACTTC.

This sequence joins TRBV6-1 and TRBJ1-4; 7 bases are a match to TRBD1. The CDR3 is 15 amino acids. From germline, CDR1 is MNHNS and CDR2 SASEGT. V trimming: 2 bases; J trimming: 7 bases; junction bases outside the gene matches: 7. In DNA, the CDR3 is TGTGCCAGCAGTGAAAACAACAGGGGTGGTGAAAAACTGTTTTTT. Translation: CASSENNRGGEKLFF.

V and J are TRBV24-1 and TRBJ2-1; 8 nucleotides agree with TRBD2. The ends lost 0 bases at V and 7 bases at J; junction bases unmatched: 7. CDR1 KGHDR and CDR2 SFDVKD come from the germline V gene. The CDR3 spans 16 residues. The CDR3 protein is CATSDLRGGLANEQFF. CDR3 sequence (DNA): TGTGCCACCAGTGATTTGCGGGGGGGCCTAGCGAATGAGCAGTTCTTC.

The chain couples TRBV7-9 to TRBJ2-7, with D perhaps TRBD1 (5 bases). The germline V gene encodes CDR1 SEHNR and CDR2 FQNEAQ (reference sequence). The germline V and J ends were trimmed by 6 bases and 3 bases, with 12 bases remaining between them. The CDR3 is 13 residues long. The CDR3 nucleotides are TGTGCCAGCAGACCGGACACCAGCTACGAGCAGTACTTC. It codes for CASRPDTSYEQYF.